This passage covers 19 T cell receptor beta chains from one sample sequenced in a study of CD8+ T cells in alopecia areata. Treatment denoted: oral pan-JAK inhibitor, 5-10 mg twice daily. RNA was extracted and reverse transcribed into cDNA as the sequencing template. Assay used: immunoSEQ multiplex PCR; TCRdb lists only in-frame clones, some missing. The table shows 80,000 or so clones, with approximately 70% occurring only once. Sequences were derived from CD8+ T cells sorted from blood, sampled at week 24, from a patient treated with tofacitinib. These receptors originate from a human donor with alopecia areata.

This clone was recorded once. The CDR3 spells CASSARTGLAGFSYEQYF. The CDR3 nucleotides read TGTGCCAGCAGTGCCCGTACAGGACTAGCGGGCTTCTCCTACGAGCAGTACTTC. V and J are TRBV27 and TRBJ2-7, with 11 bases matching TRBD2. The trim removed 5 bases at V and 0 bases at J, leaving 12 bases unmatched. The CDR3 length is 18 residues. Germline CDR1 reads MNHEY; CDR2 reads SMNVEV (reference sequence).

The CDR3 DNA reads TGTGCCAGCAGTTTCGGTCCCACATCGGGGGAGCTGTTTTTT. This translates into CASSFGPTSGELFF. The rearrangement joins TRBV27 to TRBJ2-2; no reliable D call. Deletions cut 3 bases from V and 8 bases from J, with 13 bases between. The germline V gene encodes CDR1 MNHEY and CDR2 SMNVEV (reference sequence). The CDR3 is 14 residues long.

This clone was recorded many times. The chain has TRBV5-6 and TRBJ1-2, with a tentative D call TRBD1 (5 bases). The V end lost 4 bases, the J end lost 4 bases, and 14 bases lay between the germline ends. Germline CDR1 and CDR2: SGHDT and YYEEEE. The CDR3 is 14 amino acids. The CDR3 region has the DNA TGTGCCAGCAGCATCCGGGACGGTACCTATGGCTACACCTTC. Its protein is CASSIRDGTYGYTF.

The genes are TRBV4-3 and TRBJ2-7; the D is unclear. Looked up from germline, CDR1 is LGHNA and CDR2 is YSLEER. The CDR3 has 15 residues. Deletions cut 1 base from V and 2 bases from J, with 12 bases between. This chain's CDR3 is CASSQGPGVPYEQYF. The CDR3 nucleotides are TGCGCCAGCAGCCAAGGCCCCGGCGTACCCTACGAGCAGTACTTC.

This sequence joins TRBV7-9 and TRBJ2-1, with a possible D match to TRBD2 (6 bases). The germline CDR1 and CDR2 sequences are SEHNR and FQNEAQ (reference sequence). The CDR3 has 15 amino acids. Trimming removed 2 bases from V and 9 bases from J, with 17 bases in between. CDR3 in amino acids: CASSLKSGGGTEQFF. The CDR3 DNA is TGTGCCAGCAGCTTAAAGTCTGGTGGGGGGACTGAGCAGTTCTTC.

This chain uses TRBV6-5 with TRBJ2-3; TRBD1 agrees at 8 bases. Germline CDR1 reads MNHEY; CDR2 reads SVGAGI. The CDR3 covers 15 residues. Unmatched junction bases numbered 9, after V lost 4 bases and J lost 6 bases. CDR3 region: CASSSQGAKGDTQYF. For the CDR3, the DNA is TGTGCCAGCAGTTCTCAGGGGGCGAAGGGTGATACGCAGTATTTT.

The chain recombines TRBV27 with TRBJ2-2; 12 nucleotides agree with TRBD1. CDR1 is MNHEY, CDR2 SMNVEV, per germline (reference sequence). V was pared by 4 bases and J by 3 bases, with 3 bases of the junction left unmatched. The CDR3 is 16 residues long. Here the CDR3 DNA reads TGTGCCAGCAGTTCCTGGGACAGGGGGCACACCGGGGAGCTGTTTTTT. Amino acid sequence: CASSSWDRGHTGELFF.

The V and J genes are TRBV27 and TRBJ2-7, with 7 bases fitting TRBD2. CDR1 is MNHEY, CDR2 SMNVEV, per germline (reference sequence). The CDR3 runs to 15 residues. J was trimmed by 7 bases and V by 2 bases; bases with no gene match: 11. CDR3 sequence: CASSLLNPYGGEQYF. The CDR3 region has the DNA TGTGCCAGCAGTTTACTCAATCCTTACGGGGGGGAGCAGTACTTC.

The chain recombines TRBV14 with TRBJ2-5, with D possibly matching TRBD1 (6 bases). CDR1 is SGHDN and CDR2 is FVKESK in the germline V gene. V was trimmed by 5 bases and J by 2 bases, leaving 9 bases between them. This CDR3 has 13 residues. CDR3 coding DNA: TGTGCCAGCAGCACAACAGGGCAAGAGACCCAGTACTTC. Its protein product is CASSTTGQETQYF. Drawing the rest from reference TRBV14 and TRBJ2-5, the complete variable domain is EAGVTQFPSHSVIEKGQTVTLRCDPISGHDNLYWYRRVMGKEIKFLLHFVKESKQDESGMPNNRFLAERTGGTYSTLKVQPAELEDSGVYFCASSTTGQETQYFGPGTRLLVL.

The chain is built from TRBV7-8 and TRBJ1-1; D remains unclear. The CDR3 is made up of 14 amino acids. The germline V gene encodes CDR1 SGHVS and CDR2 FQNEAQ. Trimming stripped 2 bases from V and 3 bases from J, with 10 bases between. CDR3 nucleotides: TGTGCCAGCAGCTTATATTCGGTGGACACTGAAGCTTTCTTT. Translation gives CASSLYSVDTEAFF. The whole variable domain, remainder taken from reference TRBV7-8 and TRBJ1-1, is GAGVSQSPRYKVAKRGQDVALRCDPISGHVSLFWYQQALGQGPEFLTYFQNEAQLDKSGLPSDRFFAERPEGSVSTLKIQRTQQEDSAVYLCASSLYSVDTEAFFGQGTRLTVV.

This chain uses TRBV7-4 with TRBJ1-2, with 7 nucleotides matching TRBD1. The trim removed 5 bases at V and 6 bases at J, leaving 12 bases unmatched. The V gene's germline CDR1 is SGHVT and CDR2 SQSDAQ. CDR3 length: 15 amino acids. CDR3 coding DNA: TGTGCCAGCAGCAGAACTCACAGGGGATCGGATGGCTACACCTTC. Translating it yields CASSRTHRGSDGYTF.

J is TRBJ2-1 and V is TRBV29-1; a weak D match, TRBD1 (5 bases). Trimming pared 7 bases from V and 4 bases from J, leaving 11 bases between. This CDR3 comprises 12 residues. Looked up from germline, CDR1 is SQVTM and CDR2 is ANQGSEA. The CDR3 loop is CSALDNYNEQFF. In DNA form, the CDR3 reads TGCAGCGCCCTGGACAATTACAATGAGCAGTTCTTC.

This clone was picked up one time. This chain uses TRBV15 with TRBJ1-2; D may be TRBD1 (5 bases). Germline values: CDR1 LNHNV, CDR2 YYDKDF (reference sequence). The CDR3 covers 13 residues. Trimming shortened V by 9 bases and J by 6 bases, and 17 bases separated the two germline ends. CDR3 residues: CATFEDTRDGYTF. The CDR3 bases are TGTGCCACTTTTGAGGACACCCGCGATGGCTACACCTTC. Variable domain in full (rest from reference TRBV15 and TRBJ1-2): DAMVIQNPRYQVTQFGKPVTLSCSQTLNHNVMYWYQQKSSQAPKLLFHYYDKDFNNEADTPDNFQSRRPNTSFCFLDIRSPGLGDTAMYLCATFEDTRDGYTFGSGTRLTVV.

Only a few counts were recorded for this clone. The chain combines TRBV25-1 with TRBJ1-2, with TRBD1 as a possible D gene (5 bases). Trimming cost V 4 bases and J 8 bases, with 26 bases left between them. The length of the CDR3 is 17 residues. Germline V gives CDR1 MGHDK, CDR2 SYGVNS. The CDR3 protein is CASSAHENTVRVRGYTF. In nucleotides, the CDR3 is TGTGCCAGCAGTGCCCATGAAAACACTGTCAGGGTTCGCGGCTACACCTTC.

The chain recombines TRBV29-1 with TRBJ2-1; D is perhaps TRBD1 or TRBD2 (5 bases each). The length of the CDR3 is 18 residues. With 6 bases removed from V and 0 bases from J, the gap between germline ends came to 24 bases. Germline assignment: CDR1 SQVTM and CDR2 ANQGSEA. The CDR3 here is CSVDCRESEWGSYNEQFF. The CDR3 DNA follows: TGCAGCGTCGACTGCAGGGAGTCGGAATGGGGCTCCTACAATGAGCAGTTCTTC.

This clone was detected once. V gene TRBV6-6 combines with J gene TRBJ1-5; D is perhaps TRBD1 (6 bases). The V gene's germline CDR1 is MNHNY and CDR2 SVGAGI (reference sequence). Trimming pared 4 bases from V and 3 bases from J, leaving 13 bases between. The CDR3 totals 15 residues. CDR3 nucleotide sequence: TGTGCCAGCAGTTTATCAGGGGACATCAATCAGCCCCAGCATTTT. It codes for CASSLSGDINQPQHF.

This clone was counted between two and nine times. The chain is built from TRBV2 and TRBJ2-7; 7 bases fit TRBD1. The ends lost 0 bases at V and 2 bases at J; junction bases unmatched: 7. Germline loops: CDR1 SNHLY, CDR2 FYNNEI. This CDR3 contains 16 residues. The CDR3 DNA reads as TGTGCCAGCAGTGAAGCCCATACAGGGGCTCCCTACGAGCAGTACTTC. Translating gives CASSEAHTGAPYEQYF.

The chain couples TRBV7-2 to TRBJ2-7; 7 bases map to TRBD1. This CDR3 has 13 residues. J was trimmed by 0 bases and V by 6 bases; bases with no gene match: 2. In germline, CDR1 is SGHTA, CDR2 FQGNSA. CDR3 residues: CASSWDSSYEQYF. Here the CDR3 DNA reads TGTGCCAGCAGTTGGGACAGCTCCTACGAGCAGTACTTC.

The chain employs TRBV9 and TRBJ1-1; D possibly corresponds to TRBD1 (6 bases). Trimming removed 6 bases from V and 3 bases from J, with 18 bases in between. This CDR3 is 15 amino acids long. The germline V gene has CDR1 SGDLS and CDR2 YYNGEE. The CDR3 loop is CASNDPGEGDTEAFF. In DNA form, the CDR3 reads TGTGCCAGCAACGACCCAGGGGAAGGAGACACTGAAGCTTTCTTT.